A single T cell receptor (beta chain) is shown here with its context. The CDR3 sequence is 14 residues long. Germline CDR1 and CDR2: MGHRA and YSYEKL. With V trimmed by 6 bases and J by 5 bases, 7 bases remained unmatched. Assay: immunoSEQ multiplex PCR; the TCRdb copy retains only in-frame clones and omits some. Here the sample spans under 300,000 clones, 85% to 90% being singletons. This sample was included in a study of blood T cell repertoires in COVID-19. Study in general: Acute and convalescent COVID-19 samples came from the United States, Italy and Spain. T cells, B-cell-depleted T cells, or PBMCs supplied cDNA or gDNA.

What was sequenced was PBMCs or T cells enriched from blood (not recorded which). The TCR was taken from a woman in her fifties or sixties who had recovered from COVID-19. V usage is TRBV4-1 and J usage is TRBJ2-7, with 10 bases lining up with TRBD2. CDR3 sequence (DNA): TGCGCCAGCAGAACTCTAGCGGGAGTCGACGAGCAGTACTTC. It codes for CASRTLAGVDEQYF.